This is a list of T cell receptor beta chains from one sample in a study of T-cell memory formation after mild COVID-19. TCRdb re-analysed the 5' RACE reads in MiXCR, keeping a single row per CDR3 protein. The sample consists of roughly 550,000 distinct CDR3 sequences, 20% of them appearing once. Sequencing was done on a sample of PBMCs or a T cell subset sorted from them (not recorded which). These receptors were taken from an adult woman who had mild COVID-19 (a few samples of this study predate the infection). Cell type and time point are not known. The CDR3 runs from the conserved cysteine through the conserved F or W.

>TRBJ2-1|TRBV7-9
CASSSGSGSEQFF
>TRBJ2-7|TRBV5-8
CASSPFTGSDYEQYF
>TRBJ2-3|TRBV7-9
CASSFSRDREDTQYF
>TRBJ2-1|TRBV5-1
CASSPPGSRLYNEQFF
>TRBJ2-7|TRBV5-4
CASSLWGQGSDEQYF
>TRBJ1-1|TRBV25-1
CASSAGTEAFF
>TRBJ2-1|TRBV4-3
CASSQDQTSGSKFF
>TRBJ2-1|TRBV12-3/TRBV12-4
CASSSPTSGRANEQFF
>TRBJ2-2|TRBV7-2
CASSNTGSVAGELFF
>TRBJ1-2|TRBV30
CAWSSTGLNYGYTF
>TRBJ1-2|TRBV29-1
CSVEEGGGGYTF
>TRBJ2-1|TRBV7-3
CASSPGPGLATNNEQFF
>TRBJ2-5|TRBV4-2
CASSQDQGGLGARETQYF
>TRBJ1-2|TRBV2
CASSVRQGNYGYTF
>TRBJ1-1|TRBV5-5
CASSSQNLMNTEAFF
>TRBJ2-7|TRBV20-1
CSARDRGQGFEQYF
>TRBJ2-2|TRBV29-1
CSGNRGRGELFF
>TRBJ2-5|TRBV20-1
CSEAGQGSETQYF
>TRBJ2-5|TRBV12-3/TRBV12-4
CASSLATGEETQYF
>TRBJ2-3|TRBV4-1
CASSQTGQGTDTQYF
>TRBJ2-7|TRBV6-6
CASSYPGTSGNEQYF
>TRBJ1-5|TRBV18
CASSRRSSEEPQHF
>TRBJ1-2|TRBV24-1
CATSESGLTNGYTF
>TRBJ2-3|TRBV18
CASSPFGSTDTQYF
>TRBJ1-1|TRBV5-1
CASSLGRGSTEAFF
>TRBJ2-6|TRBV3-1
CASSQSHRAGANVLTF
>TRBJ2-1|TRBV7-3
CASSGLAGGLSSYNEQFF
>TRBJ1-2|TRBV7-9
CASSLTTAGTGGGYTF
>TRBJ1-2|TRBV7-2
CASSFRTANYGYTF
>TRBJ2-1|TRBV2
CASRDRKSGAYNEQFF